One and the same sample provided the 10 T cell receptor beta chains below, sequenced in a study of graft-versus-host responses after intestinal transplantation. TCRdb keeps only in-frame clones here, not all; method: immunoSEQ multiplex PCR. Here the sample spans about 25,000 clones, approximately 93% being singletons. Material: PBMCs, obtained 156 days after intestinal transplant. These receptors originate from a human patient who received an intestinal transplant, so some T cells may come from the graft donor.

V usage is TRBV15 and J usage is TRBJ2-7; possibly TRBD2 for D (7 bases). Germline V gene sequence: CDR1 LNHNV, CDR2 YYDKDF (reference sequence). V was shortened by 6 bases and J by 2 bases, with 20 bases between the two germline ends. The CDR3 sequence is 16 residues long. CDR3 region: CATSKRGGGTPYEQYF. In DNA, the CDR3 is TGTGCCACCAGTAAGAGAGGGGGGGGGACACCCTACGAGCAGTACTTC.

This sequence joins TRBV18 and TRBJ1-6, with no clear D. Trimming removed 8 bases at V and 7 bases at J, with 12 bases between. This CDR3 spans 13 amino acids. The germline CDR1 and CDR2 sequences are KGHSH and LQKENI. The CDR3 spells CASAPGPNSPLHF. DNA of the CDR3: TGTGCCAGCGCCCCGGGTCCAAATTCACCCCTCCACTTT.

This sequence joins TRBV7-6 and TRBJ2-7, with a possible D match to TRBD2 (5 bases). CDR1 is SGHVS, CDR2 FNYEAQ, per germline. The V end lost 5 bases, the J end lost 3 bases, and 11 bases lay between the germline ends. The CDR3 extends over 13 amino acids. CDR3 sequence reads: CASSPGWGYEQYF. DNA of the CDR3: TGTGCCAGCAGCCCGGGGTGGGGCTACGAGCAGTACTTC. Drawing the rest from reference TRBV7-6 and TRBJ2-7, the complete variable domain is GAGVSQSPRYKVTKRGQDVALRCDPISGHVSLYWYRQALGQGPEFLTYFNYEAQQDKSGLPNDRFSAERPEGSISTLTIQRTEQRDSAMYRCASSPGWGYEQYFGPGTRLTVT.

The CDR3 region has the DNA TGCGCCAGCACTGAGGGGCCGGAGACCCAGTACTTC. Its protein product is CASTEGPETQYF. The chain joins TRBV5-1 to TRBJ2-5, with D tentatively TRBD1 or TRBD2 (5 bases each). Looked up from germline, CDR1 is SGHRS and CDR2 is YFSETQ. This CDR3 has 12 residues. V shed 6 bases and J shed 5 bases, with 11 bases lying between them.

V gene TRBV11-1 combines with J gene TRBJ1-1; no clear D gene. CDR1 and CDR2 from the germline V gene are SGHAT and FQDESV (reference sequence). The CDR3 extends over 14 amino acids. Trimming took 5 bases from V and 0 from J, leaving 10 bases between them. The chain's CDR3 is CASSQYGMNTEAFF. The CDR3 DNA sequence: TGTGCCAGCAGCCAATACGGCATGAACACTGAAGCTTTCTTT.

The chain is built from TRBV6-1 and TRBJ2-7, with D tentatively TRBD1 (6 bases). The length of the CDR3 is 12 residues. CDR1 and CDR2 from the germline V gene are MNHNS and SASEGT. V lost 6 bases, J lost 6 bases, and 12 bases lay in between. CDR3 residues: CASSQQGVEQYF. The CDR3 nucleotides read TGTGCCAGCAGCCAACAGGGAGTCGAGCAGTACTTC.

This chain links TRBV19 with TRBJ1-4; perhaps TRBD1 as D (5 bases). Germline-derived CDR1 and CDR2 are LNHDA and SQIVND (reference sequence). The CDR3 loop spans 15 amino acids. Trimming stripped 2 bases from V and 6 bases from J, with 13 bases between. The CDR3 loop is CASSIIRGGDEKLFF. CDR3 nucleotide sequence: TGTGCCAGTAGTATAATACGGGGAGGGGATGAAAAACTGTTTTTT.

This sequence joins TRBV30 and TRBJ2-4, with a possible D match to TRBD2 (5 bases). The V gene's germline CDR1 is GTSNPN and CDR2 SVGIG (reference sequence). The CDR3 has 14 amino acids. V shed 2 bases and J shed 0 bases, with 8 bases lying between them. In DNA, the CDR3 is TGTGCCTGGAGTAGCGGCTTAGCCAAAAACATTCAGTACTTC. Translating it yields CAWSSGLAKNIQYF.

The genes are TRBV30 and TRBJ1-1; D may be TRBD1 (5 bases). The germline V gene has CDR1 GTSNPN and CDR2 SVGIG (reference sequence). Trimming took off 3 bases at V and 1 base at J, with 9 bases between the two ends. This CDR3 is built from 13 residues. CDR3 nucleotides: TGTGCCTGGAGAGGGGTTGAGAACACTGAAGCTTTCTTT. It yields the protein CAWRGVENTEAFF.

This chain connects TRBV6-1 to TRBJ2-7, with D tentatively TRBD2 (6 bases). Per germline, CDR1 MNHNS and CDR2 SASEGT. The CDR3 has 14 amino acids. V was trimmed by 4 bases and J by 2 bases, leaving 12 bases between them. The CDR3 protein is CASSARRETYEQYF. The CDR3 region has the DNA TGTGCCAGCAGTGCAAGGCGGGAAACCTACGAGCAGTACTTC.